This T cell receptor (beta chain) came from a study of shared clonotypes between healthy human individuals. Whole-study results and caveats: Relative to memory subsets, naive subsets generally showed larger estimated richness. An anticipated effect of sequencing depth on clonotype sharing among donors was recognized. The study sampled only blood, and tissue repertoires likely differ.

In the naive CD8 group, cells lacked CD45RO and were positively selected for CCR7, so terminally differentiated effector memory CD45RA+ cells were left out. Looked up from germline, CDR1 is MNHEY and CDR2 is SMNVEV (reference sequence). The CDR3 covers 16 residues. The V gene end was trimmed by 2 bases and the J gene end by 3 bases; junction bases not matched to a gene: 5. As regards this clone: Antigen: not known.

Once extracted for a subset, genomic DNA was divided evenly among several immunoSEQ plates. TCRdb's table, derived via immunoSEQ multiplex PCR, lists solely in-frame clones and lacks some. The sample carries about 2 million clones, over 85% recorded once. The sequence was collected from a man aged 18 to 30 in good health. This chain joins TRBV27 and TRBJ2-7; TRBD2 matches 12 bases. Specimen: naive CD8+ T cells sorted from blood. The CDR3 sequence is CASSLNGLAGIYEQYF. As DNA, the CDR3 is TGTGCCAGCAGTTTAAATGGACTAGCGGGAATCTACGAGCAGTACTTC.